The entry that follows covers one T cell receptor beta chain sequence. This sample includes further DNA sequences coding for the same CDR3. Germline assignment: CDR1 LNHDA and CDR2 SQIVND (reference sequence). The V gene lost 1 base and the J gene lost 1 base, with 4 bases spanning the gap. There are 13 residues in the CDR3. This sample was taken from a study of technical replicates of blood from four donors. Clones were sequenced by immunoSEQ multiplex PCR, and TCRdb holds only the in-frame ones, with some missing. The table records approximately 87,000 clones, roughly 95% of them present only once. This chain joins TRBV19 and TRBJ1-1; no reliable D call. Sequencing used T cells isolated from PBMCs. The sequence was obtained from a human donor in good health. CDR3 sequence: CASSIGRNTEAFF. The CDR3, as DNA: TGTGCCAGTAGTATAGGTCGGAACACTGAAGCTTTCTTT.